This T cell receptor (beta chain) was observed in a study of blood T cell repertoires in COVID-19. Sequencing used immunoSEQ multiplex PCR; TCRdb keeps in-frame clones, though not all of them. This sample carries over 200,000 clones, 86% of them seen once, and the ten largest clones take approximately 3%. The sequence was collected from a woman between 45 and 65 years old in a cohort exposed to, infected with or recovered from COVID-19 (not recorded which). Sample: PBMCs or T cells enriched from blood (not recorded which).

The CDR3 DNA reads as TGTGCCAGCAGCTTAAGACAGGCCGCGAACACCGGGGAGCTGTTTTTT. Amino acids: CASSLRQAANTGELFF. The chain recombines TRBV7-8 with TRBJ2-2, with D perhaps matching TRBD1 (6 bases). This CDR3 spans 16 amino acids. In germline, CDR1 is SGHVS, CDR2 FQNEAQ. Trimming removed 2 bases from V and 0 bases from J, with 10 bases in between.